In its sample, the clone carrying this T cell receptor beta chain was seen a few times. Antigen: not known. CDR3 length: 16 residues. From germline, CDR1 is MNHNS and CDR2 SASEGT. J gave up 2 bases and V 5 bases, and 7 bases lay outside the gene matches. This entry is derived from a study of CD8 T cells in ankylosing spondylitis. Overall study results and limits: Peripheral blood samples showed relatively rare disease-linked clones, and these clones were CD8+. Reportedly, disease-linked clones are significantly enriched in ankylosing spondylitis patients' matched synovial fluid.

A quantitative 5'-RACE method, one with molecular barcodes, was used to make TCR beta libraries. TCRdb reprocessed the 5' RACE reads via MiXCR and lists one record per CDR3 protein. The sample consists of 150,000 to 200,000 distinct CDR3 sequences, around a third of them appearing once. The sequence was collected from a male donor with ankylosing spondylitis. The specimen was synovial fluid, either unsorted or a sorted T cell fraction (not recorded which). V and J are TRBV6-1 and TRBJ2-2; 8 positions agree with TRBD2. The CDR3 DNA reads TGTGCCAGCAGTAAGACCGGGACTAGTAACACCGGGGAGCTGTTTTTT. As protein: CASSKTGTSNTGELFF.